The 16 T cell receptor beta chains presented below share a single source sample, sequenced in a study of blood T cell repertoires in COVID-19. Here immunoSEQ multiplex PCR was the method, and the copy in TCRdb shows in-frame clones only, minus some. The sample includes some 200,000 clones, approximately 80% of them seen just once. Sequenced sample: peripheral blood. These receptor sequences come from a woman aged 80 or older with COVID-19, enrolled during active disease.

J is TRBJ2-1 and V is TRBV6-5, with D unresolved. V shed 7 bases and J shed 7 bases, with 8 bases lying between them. The length of the CDR3 is 11 residues. The germline gives CDR1 MNHEY, CDR2 SVGAGI. The CDR3 here is CASIRSNEQFF. CDR3 nucleotides: TGTGCCAGCATCCGTAGTAATGAGCAGTTCTTC.

CDR3 protein: CASTPPGRNNQPQHF. CDR3 bases: TGTGCCAGTACCCCCCCAGGTCGGAATAATCAGCCCCAGCATTTT. This chain connects TRBV19 to TRBJ1-5; no reliable D call. The CDR3 runs to 15 residues. V gave up 7 bases and J gave up 4 bases, with 17 bases separating them. Germline V CDR1 and CDR2: LNHDA, SQIVND (reference sequence).

V usage is TRBV27 and J usage is TRBJ2-2; 9 positions agree with TRBD2. J gave up 13 bases and V 6 bases, and 9 bases lay outside the gene matches. This CDR3 is built from 13 residues. Germline CDR1 reads MNHEY; CDR2 reads SMNVEV (reference sequence). The CDR3 protein is CASRRTSAAGLFF. The CDR3 nucleotides read TGTGCCAGCAGGAGGACTAGCGCGGCCGGGCTGTTTTTT.

J is TRBJ1-1 and V is TRBV7-9; a weak D match, TRBD1 (5 bases). Germline V gene sequence: CDR1 SEHNR, CDR2 FQNEAQ (reference sequence). This CDR3 contains 13 residues. V lost 3 bases and J 10 bases, leaving 15 bases between the germline ends. The CDR3 DNA reads as TGTGCCAGCAGCTTTGGACATATCGAGCGAGCTTTCTTT. Translation: CASSFGHIERAFF.

The rearrangement links TRBV10-2 to TRBJ1-5; a weak D match, TRBD1 (6 bases). Germline V gene lookup returns CDR1 WSHSY and CDR2 SAAADI. This CDR3 is built from 18 residues. V was shortened by 5 bases and J by 0 bases, with 20 bases between the two germline ends. In DNA form, the CDR3 reads TGCGCCAGCAGTTCATCCGGGACACGCGGATATAGCAATCAGCCCCAGCATTTT. Its translation: CASSSSGTRGYSNQPQHF.

This clone was found once. V usage is TRBV20-1 and J usage is TRBJ2-2, with 7 bases that match TRBD2. Unmatched junction bases numbered 11, after V lost 3 bases and J lost 7 bases. Germline loops: CDR1 DFQATT, CDR2 SNEGSKA (reference sequence). The CDR3 consists of 15 residues. In DNA, the CDR3 is TGCAGTGCTAGTGGACGGGACTACACGGGCGGGGAGCTGTTTTTT. Its protein product is CSASGRDYTGGELFF.

This chain uses TRBV4-2 with TRBJ2-3; 9 bases are shared with TRBD2. The CDR3 is made up of 18 amino acids. The V gene end was trimmed by 1 base and the J gene end by 0 bases; junction bases not matched to a gene: 8. Germline CDR1 LGHNA, CDR2 YNFKEQ. This chain's CDR3 is CASSQGLAGITSTDTQYF. The CDR3 nucleotides read TGTGCCAGCAGCCAAGGCCTAGCGGGGATAACTAGCACAGATACGCAGTATTTT.

Only a few counts were recorded for this clone. This sequence joins TRBV18 and TRBJ1-1; D remains unclear. The CDR3 length is 13 residues. Germline values: CDR1 KGHSH, CDR2 LQKENI. Trimming removed 3 bases at V and 7 bases at J, with 12 bases between. The DNA for the CDR3 is TGTGCCAGCTCACCCGCGGGTTTTAGTGAAGCTTTCTTT. The encoded protein is CASSPAGFSEAFF.

V gene TRBV5-4 combines with J gene TRBJ2-7; 8 bases are a match to TRBD1. Germline CDR1 and CDR2: SGHNT and YYREEE (reference sequence). The CDR3 runs to 14 residues. V dropped 3 bases and J dropped 12; count of bases not matched to a gene: 14. Written as DNA, the CDR3 is TGTGCCAGCAGCTGGGGGACAGGTCAATTTAACCGGTACTTC. Amino acids: CASSWGTGQFNRYF.

This chain links TRBV6-4 with TRBJ2-3, with TRBD2 matching over 10 bases. The CDR3 contains 14 residues. In germline, CDR1 is MRHNA, CDR2 SNTAGT. V trimming: 6 bases; J trimming: 1 base; junction bases outside the gene matches: 1. The CDR3 DNA reads as TGTGCCAGCAGCAGCGGGGGGGGCACAGATACGCAGTATTTT. Protein sequence: CASSSGGGTDTQYF.

The V gene is TRBV18, the J gene TRBJ1-2; 7 bases fit TRBD1. The CDR3 runs to 13 residues. Unmatched junction bases numbered 9, after V lost 6 bases and J lost 8 bases. Germline V gene lookup returns CDR1 KGHSH and CDR2 LQKENI. The CDR3 DNA reads as TGTGCCAGCTCCCTCAGTACAGGGGTCGGCTACACCTTC. It codes for CASSLSTGVGYTF.

J is TRBJ1-4 and V is TRBV18, with a possible D match to TRBD1 (6 bases). Germline values: CDR1 KGHSH, CDR2 LQKENI. Between the trimmed V and J ends, which lost 4 bases and 7 bases, there was a span of 10 bases. This CDR3 has 13 amino acids. CDR3 DNA: TGTGCCAGCTCACACAGGGAGTTTGAAAAACTGTTTTTT. It translates to CASSHREFEKLFF. Combining the CDR3 with reference TRBV18 and TRBJ1-4 gives the whole variable domain NAGVMQNPRHLVRRRGQEARLRCSPMKGHSHVYWYRQLPEEGLKFMVYLQKENIIDESGMPKERFSAEFPKEGPSILRIQQVVRGDSAAYFCASSHREFEKLFFGSGTQLSVL.

The chain is built from TRBV6-5 and TRBJ2-1; 7 nucleotides align to TRBD1. The ends lost 0 bases at V and 14 bases at J; junction bases unmatched: 13. The CDR3 has 15 residues. CDR1 MNHEY and CDR2 SVGAGI come from the germline V gene. This CDR3 reads CASSYSWTGERGEFF. In DNA form, the CDR3 reads TGTGCCAGCAGTTACTCTTGGACAGGAGAGAGAGGAGAGTTCTTC.

This sequence joins TRBV28 and TRBJ2-1; D is unresolved. This CDR3 spans 10 amino acids. V was pared by 5 bases and J by 10 bases, with 6 bases between. Germline CDR1 and CDR2: MDHEN and SYDVKM. This CDR3 is CASSLGEQFF. Here the CDR3 DNA reads TGTGCCAGCAGTCTAGGAGAGCAGTTCTTC.

This chain joins TRBV6-5 and TRBJ1-3; unclear D gene. V lost 0 bases and J 8 bases, leaving 14 bases between the germline ends. This CDR3 has 15 amino acids. Germline CDR1 is MNHEY and CDR2 is SVGAGI. The CDR3 region is CASSYSGRMGDTIYF. CDR3 DNA: TGTGCCAGCAGTTACTCGGGCAGGATGGGAGACACCATATATTTT.

This CDR3 is CASRQTSGGYEQFF. DNA for the CDR3: TGTGCCAGCAGACAGACTAGCGGGGGCTATGAGCAGTTCTTC. The V and J genes are TRBV3-1 (or the pseudogene TRBV3-2) and TRBJ2-1; 12 bases are shared with TRBD2. Germline V lookup: CDR1 LGHDT, CDR2 YNNKEL (reference sequence). After removal of 6 bases from V and 8 bases from J, the junction contained 5 bases not matched to a gene. The CDR3 is made up of 14 amino acids.